Given below is one T cell receptor (beta chain) in context. This sample is drawn from a study of shared clonotypes between healthy human individuals. The trim removed 0 bases at V and 10 bases at J, leaving 9 bases unmatched. From germline, CDR1 is SGHRS and CDR2 YFSETQ. The CDR3 spans 15 residues. Using immunoSEQ multiplex PCR, the repertoire was profiled, and TCRdb retains in-frame clones only, with some absent. Of around 700,000 clones listed, roughly 78% were seen once; the top ten hold under 2%. Sequencing used memory CD4+ T cells sorted from blood. The sample's subset: CD45RA-negative fraction. The V call is TRBV5-1, the J call TRBJ1-1; 10 bases match TRBD1. This TCR came from a woman aged 25 to 45 in good health. Written as DNA, the CDR3 is TGCGCCAGCAGCTTGGGGTCAGGGACAGGGGATAGAGCTTTCTTT. It is translated as CASSLGSGTGDRAFF.